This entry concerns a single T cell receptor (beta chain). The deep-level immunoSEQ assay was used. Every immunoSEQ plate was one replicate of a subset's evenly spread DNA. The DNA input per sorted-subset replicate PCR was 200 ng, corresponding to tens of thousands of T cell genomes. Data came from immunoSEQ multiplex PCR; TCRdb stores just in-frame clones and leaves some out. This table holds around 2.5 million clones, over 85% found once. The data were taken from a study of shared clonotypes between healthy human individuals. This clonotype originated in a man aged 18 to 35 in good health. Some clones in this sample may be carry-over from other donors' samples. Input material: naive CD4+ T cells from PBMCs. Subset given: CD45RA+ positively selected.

This chain's CDR3 is CASSSLGVDTGELFF. CDR3 DNA sequence: TGTGCCAGCAGCAGCTTGGGAGTCGACACCGGGGAGCTGTTTTTT. The chain has TRBV5-4 and TRBJ2-2; D is possibly TRBD2 (5 bases). Trimming took off 4 bases at V and 3 bases at J, with 13 bases between the two ends. Looked up from germline, CDR1 is SGHNT and CDR2 is YYREEE (reference sequence). This CDR3 comprises 15 residues.